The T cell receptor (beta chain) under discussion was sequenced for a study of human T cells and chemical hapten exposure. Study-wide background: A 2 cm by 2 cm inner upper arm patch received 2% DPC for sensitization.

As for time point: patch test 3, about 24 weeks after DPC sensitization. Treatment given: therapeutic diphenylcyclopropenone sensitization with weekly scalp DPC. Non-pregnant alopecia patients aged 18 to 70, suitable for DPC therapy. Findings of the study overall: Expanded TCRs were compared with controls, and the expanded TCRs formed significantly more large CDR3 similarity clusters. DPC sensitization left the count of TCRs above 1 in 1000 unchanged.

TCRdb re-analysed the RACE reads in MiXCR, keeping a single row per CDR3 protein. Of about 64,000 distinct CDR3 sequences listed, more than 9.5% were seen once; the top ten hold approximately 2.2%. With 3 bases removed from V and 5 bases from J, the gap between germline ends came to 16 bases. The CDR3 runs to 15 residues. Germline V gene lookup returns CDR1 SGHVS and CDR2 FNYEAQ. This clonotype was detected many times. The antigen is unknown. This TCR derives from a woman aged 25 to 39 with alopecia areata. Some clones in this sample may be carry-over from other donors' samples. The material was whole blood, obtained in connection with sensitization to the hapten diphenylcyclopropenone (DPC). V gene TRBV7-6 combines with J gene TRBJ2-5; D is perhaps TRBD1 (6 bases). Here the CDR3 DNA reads TGTGCCAGCAGCTTGGTGGCAGGGGCAAGTGAGACCCAGTACTTC. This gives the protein CASSLVAGASETQYF.